This TCR beta chain is drawn from a study of blood T cell repertoires in COVID-19 (dated by TCRdb to the early 2020s). Looking at the study overall: Collaborator samples came from the United States, Italy and Spain and covered acute and convalescent phases of COVID-19. The dataset comprised deeply sampled blood TCRbeta repertoires from subjects exposed to, actively infected with, or recovered from COVID-19. The material from the prospective study consisted of cDNA or gDNA derived from T cells, B-cell-depleted T cells, or PBMCs. HLA class I and class II types, where available, came from metadata supplied by the sample provider rather than from assay-based typing. Sample metadata almost always included a de-identified subject ID, COVID-19 status, age in years and sex. The repertoires were made available in a free public database intended to serve as a resource for research on the immune response to SARS-CoV-2. Samples came from the ongoing ImmuneRACE study (first 160 participants) plus 1,254 subjects from 6 global collaborators.

The collaborating institutions used their own protocols to collect whole blood in K2EDTA tubes. For TCRbeta analysis, collaborators shipped samples in one of three forms: frozen whole blood, isolated PBMCs, or DNA extracted from either of those sample types. What the authors observed across the whole study: Clinical and demographic metadata were provided uncurated, with the amount varying by source and participant.

Sequences SGHRS (CDR1) and YFSETQ (CDR2) are obtained from the germline V gene. The CDR3 measures 15 amino acids from cysteine to phenylalanine. Here the CDR3 DNA is all that survives: 45 bases in frame from base 1. V trim: 4 bases; J trim: 9 bases; unmatched bases: 9. A word on this clone: Its recognized antigen is unknown. Qualities for individual bases were not recorded, and no much larger clone is one base off. The sample contains more than one DNA sequence encoding this CDR3.

TCRbeta CDR3 regions were amplified from genomic DNA using the immunoSEQ Assay, a bias-controlled multiplex PCR. Under the source paper's analysis protocol: The number of nucleated cells in each sample was estimated from the amplification of reference gene primers within the assay. Sequence reads were collapsed and filtered to measure the absolute abundance of every unique TCRbeta CDR3 rearrangement. For each sample, productive Simpson clonality was calculated by taking the square root of Simpson's diversity index across productive rearrangements. The table was pulled from immuneACCESS by TCRdb, which kept in-frame rearrangements only. Such tables lose some clones; where checked, under half of the loss comes from unresolved V genes, and the rest has no known cause. V, J and clone size reflect that table, while D and trimming were determined from the DNA. The sample records around 450,000 clones, about 89% of which are singletons. The top ten constitute roughly 4% of the sample.

The sequence was collected from a woman in her thirties with acute or convalescent COVID-19. In this chain, TRBV5-1 is recombined with TRBJ2-1; 11 nucleotides in the junction match TRBD2. The source material was peripheral blood. CDR3 loop: CASSGLAGGPGEQFF. The DNA is as follows: TGCGCCAGCAGCGGATTAGCGGGGGGGCCCGGTGAGCAGTTCTTC.